This T cell receptor (beta chain) derives from a study of radiation and T cells in renal cell carcinoma. Details on this clone: The antigen remains unidentified. Mismatch with germline at one junction end may stem from a read error.

Clones were read by immunoSEQ multiplex PCR, and TCRdb kept only the in-frame ones, dropping some. This sample has approximately 92,000 clones, with 70% to 90% found just once. Study findings and constraints: Baseline intratumoral clonotype presence is unknown without pretreatment biopsies. From baseline, blood top tumor clonotypes peaked at 2 weeks post-radiation.

Stated time point: blood 4 weeks post-SBRT, at nephrectomy. Treatment here: 15 Gy SBRT to primary tumor, nephrectomy 4 weeks later. Germline CDR1 reads MNHNY; CDR2 reads SVGAGI (reference sequence). CDR3 length equals 13 residues. The chain uses TRBV6-6 and TRBJ1-1; TRBD1 matches at 8 bases. This clonotype originated in a man aged 50-60 years with renal cell carcinoma. Sequences were derived from blood, sampled from a patient whose treatment included radiotherapy and nephrectomy. CDR3: CAGRGLLNTEAFF. CDR3 coding DNA: TGTGCCGGCAGGGGGCTGCTTAACACTGAAGCTTTCTTT.